This T cell receptor beta chain originates from a study of T cell responses to AZD1222 COVID-19 vaccine (dated by TCRdb to 2020 to 2022). About the full investigation: TCR sequencing covered some 240 trial participants: 200 to 210 given two doses of AZD1222 and 26 given two doses of MenACWY control vaccine. Enrollment into the trials was organized by age into subgroups of 18-55, 56-69 and 70-plus years, and those subgroups contained roughly 140, 27 and 60 TCR-sequenced participants, respectively. The full study reports these points: Reportedly, close to half of the unique spike-specific TCRs recognized epitopes lying outside the regions that are mutated in the B.1.351 and B.1.1.7 variants. No day 14 peak-response samples were available, so repertoires were characterized only after the peak T cell response. Participants were mostly white British, with more females than males. The authors suggested clonal diversity may have been underestimated. Conclusions about previously exposed vaccinees are limited, since just a handful of AZD1222 recipients were seropositive for SARS-CoV-2 at baseline. In the small 56-69-year group, the increase in depth fell short of significance, most likely because of low power. The whole spike protein was spanned by vaccine-associated CD4 TCRs, and dominant responses were seen in regions 160-218 and 743-854. After two AZD1222 doses, spike-specific TCR breadth and depth were significantly higher than at day 0 and than in MenACWY recipients.

The CDR3 regions of human TCRbeta chains were subjected to immunosequencing. Under the source paper's analysis protocol: Repertoire TCRs were checked for matches against a reference library of SARS-CoV-2-specific TCRs that had been generated using the MIRA antigen-specificity platform. Breadth was defined as the fraction of unique TCRs that were SARS-CoV-2-associated. Depth was defined as the fraction of total T cells that were SARS-CoV-2-associated. Each spike-specific TCR was assigned to its reactive spike region and to a CD4 or CD8 class using the MIRA data. Log10-transformed breadth and depth values were compared by one-way ANOVA with Sidak's multiple comparisons tests. The table comes from immuneACCESS by way of TCRdb, which keeps in-frame sequences with V and J called. Part of the clones is missing from these tables; in studies checked, under half for an unresolved V gene and the rest for unknown reasons. The V and J calls and the clone size are those of that table, but D and trimming were determined from the DNA. The sample table holds around 270,000 clones, of which approximately 94% were seen once. The ten most abundant clones make up around 0.6% of the sample.

As for this clone: Its cognate antigen has yet to be identified. No clone much larger than this one lies a single base away; base qualities are absent.

Explained via the paper, the time point label denotes: about 28 days (+/-7) after the second vaccine dose. AZD1222 recipients with second doses at about 4 weeks or about 12 weeks were pooled, because spike-specific TCR depth and breadth did not differ between schedules. Vaccinee samples came from UK trials COV001 and COV002, including a single-blind randomized controlled phase 2/3 trial of AZD1222 (ChAdOx1 nCoV-19) in healthy adults. For TCRbeta chain sequencing, PBMC samples from trial participants were taken at day 0 and at day 28 after the second dose. The TCR was taken from an adult who received the AZD1222 COVID-19 vaccine. Sample: peripheral blood, taken 28 days after the second AZD1222 dose.

The CDR3 protein sequence reads: CASSVAPGTFNTEAFF. The DNA is as follows: TGTGCCAGCAGCGTAGCTCCCGGGACATTTAACACTGAAGCTTTCTTT. Recombination linked TRBV9 to TRBJ1-1, with TRBD1 perhaps the D gene, on 6 matching bases. A distance of 14 bases separates the germline ends of V and J, which lose 0 bases and 2 bases respectively. Reading from cysteine to phenylalanine, the CDR3 counts 16 amino acids. The kept DNA is CDR3 alone, 48 bases in frame from the first base. CDR1 and CDR2 were assigned from the germline V gene as SGDLS and YYNGEE. Full variable domain (CDR3 extended with the reference TRBV9 and TRBJ1-1 proteins): DSGVTQTPKHLITATGQRVTLRCSPRSGDLSVYWYQQSLDQGLQFLIQYYNGEERAKGNILERFSAQQFPDLHSELNLSSLELGDSALYFCASSVAPGTFNTEAFFGQGTRLTVV.